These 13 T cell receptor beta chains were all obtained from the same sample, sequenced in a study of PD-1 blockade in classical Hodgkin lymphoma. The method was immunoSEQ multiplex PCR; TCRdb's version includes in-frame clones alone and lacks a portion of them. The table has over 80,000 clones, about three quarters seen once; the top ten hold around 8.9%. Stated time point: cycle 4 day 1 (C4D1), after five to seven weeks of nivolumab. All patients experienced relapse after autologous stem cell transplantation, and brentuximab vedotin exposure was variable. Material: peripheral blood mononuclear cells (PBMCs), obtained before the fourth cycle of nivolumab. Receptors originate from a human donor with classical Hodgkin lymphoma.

The CDR3 region has the DNA TGTGCCTGGAGCCGTCTTGGGGAGGGTAGCTACAATGAGCAGTTCTTC. It codes for CAWSRLGEGSYNEQFF. The gene calls are TRBV30 and TRBJ2-1; TRBD2 matches 7 bases. The CDR3 contains 16 residues. The ends lost 3 bases at V and 3 bases at J; junction bases unmatched: 11. Germline CDR1 reads GTSNPN; CDR2 reads SVGIG (reference sequence).

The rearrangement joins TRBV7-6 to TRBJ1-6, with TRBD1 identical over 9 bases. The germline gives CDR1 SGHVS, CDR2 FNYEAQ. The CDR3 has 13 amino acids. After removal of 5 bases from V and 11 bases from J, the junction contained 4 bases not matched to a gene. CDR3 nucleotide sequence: TGTGCCAGCAGCCCGGACAGGGGAGCACCCCTCCACTTT. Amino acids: CASSPDRGAPLHF.

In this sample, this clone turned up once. The CDR3 region has the DNA TGTGCCAGCAGTGAATATCGAGCATGGAAATACGAGCAGTACTTC. Its translation: CASSEYRAWKYEQYF. This chain links TRBV6-1 with TRBJ2-7; D is ambiguous. Trimming cost V 2 bases and J 4 bases, with 15 bases left between them. In germline, CDR1 is MNHNS, CDR2 SASEGT. The CDR3 covers 15 residues.

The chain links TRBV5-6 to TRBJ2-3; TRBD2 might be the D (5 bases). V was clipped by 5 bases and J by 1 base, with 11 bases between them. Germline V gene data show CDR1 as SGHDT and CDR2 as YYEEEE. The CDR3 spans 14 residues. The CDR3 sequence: CASSSSDGTDTQYF. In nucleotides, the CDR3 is TGTGCCAGCAGTAGTAGCGATGGCACAGATACGCAGTATTTT.

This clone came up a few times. The DNA of the CDR3 is TGTGCCAGCAGTATGGAGCGGGGTTTCACAGATACGCAGTATTTT. Translating gives CASSMERGFTDTQYF. The chain uses TRBV6-1 and TRBJ2-3, with 7 bases lining up with TRBD2. CDR1 and CDR2 from the germline V gene are MNHNS and SASEGT. V lost 5 bases, J lost 2 bases, and 7 bases stayed unmatched. The CDR3 has 15 amino acids.

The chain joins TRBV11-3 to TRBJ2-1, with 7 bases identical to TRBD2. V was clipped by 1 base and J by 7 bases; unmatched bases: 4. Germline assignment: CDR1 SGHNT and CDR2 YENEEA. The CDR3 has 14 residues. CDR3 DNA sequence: TGTGCCAGCAGCTTAGGCAGGGAGGGAAATGAGCAGTTCTTC. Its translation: CASSLGREGNEQFF.

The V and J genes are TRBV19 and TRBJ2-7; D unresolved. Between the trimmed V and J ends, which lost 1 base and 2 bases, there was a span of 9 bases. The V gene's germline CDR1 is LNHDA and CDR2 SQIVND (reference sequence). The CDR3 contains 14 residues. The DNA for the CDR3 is TGTGCCAGTAGTATAGGTGGGATGCCCTACGAGCAGTACTTC. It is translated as CASSIGGMPYEQYF.

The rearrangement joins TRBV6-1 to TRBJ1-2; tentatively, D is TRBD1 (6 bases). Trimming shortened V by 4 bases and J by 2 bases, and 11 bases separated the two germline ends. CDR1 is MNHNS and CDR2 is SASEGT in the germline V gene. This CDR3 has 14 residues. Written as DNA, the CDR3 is TGTGCCAGCAGTGGCCAGGGGACCAACTATGGCTACACCTTC. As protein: CASSGQGTNYGYTF.

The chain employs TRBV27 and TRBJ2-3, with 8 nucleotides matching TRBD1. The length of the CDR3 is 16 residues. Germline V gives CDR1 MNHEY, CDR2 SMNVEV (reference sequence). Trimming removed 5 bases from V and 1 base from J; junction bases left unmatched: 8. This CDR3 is CASSIYRGSGTDTQYF. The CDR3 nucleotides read TGTGCCAGCAGTATCTACAGGGGGTCGGGCACAGATACGCAGTATTTT.

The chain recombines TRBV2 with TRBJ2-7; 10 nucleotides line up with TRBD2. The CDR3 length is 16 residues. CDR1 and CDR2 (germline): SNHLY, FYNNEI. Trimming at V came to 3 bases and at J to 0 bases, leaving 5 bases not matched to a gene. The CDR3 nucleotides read TGTGCCAGCAGTGATACTAGCGGGGTGTCCTCCTACGAGCAGTACTTC. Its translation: CASSDTSGVSSYEQYF. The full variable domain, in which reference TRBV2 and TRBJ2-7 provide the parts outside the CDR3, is EPEVTQTPSHQVTQMGQEVILRCVPISNHLYFYWYRQILGQKVEFLVSFYNNEISEKSEIFDDQFSVERPDGSNFTLKIRSTKLEDSAMYFCASSDTSGVSSYEQYFGPGTRLTVT.

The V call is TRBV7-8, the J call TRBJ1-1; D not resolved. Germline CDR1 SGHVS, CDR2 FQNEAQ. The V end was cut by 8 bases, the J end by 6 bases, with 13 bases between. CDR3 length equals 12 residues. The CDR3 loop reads CASRNPGAEAFF. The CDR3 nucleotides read TGTGCCAGCCGCAACCCTGGTGCTGAAGCTTTCTTT.

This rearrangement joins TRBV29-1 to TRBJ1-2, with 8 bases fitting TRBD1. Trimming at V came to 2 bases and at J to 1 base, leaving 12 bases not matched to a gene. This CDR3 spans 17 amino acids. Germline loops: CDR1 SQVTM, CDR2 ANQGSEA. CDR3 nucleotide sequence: TGCAGCGTTGAAAGCCGTAAAACAGGGGGTCTTAACTATGGCTACACCTTC. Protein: CSVESRKTGGLNYGYTF.

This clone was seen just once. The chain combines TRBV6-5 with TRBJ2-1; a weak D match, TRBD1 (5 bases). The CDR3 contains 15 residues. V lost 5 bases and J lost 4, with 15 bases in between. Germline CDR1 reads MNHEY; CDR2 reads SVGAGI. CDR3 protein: CASSPTGNLYNEQFF. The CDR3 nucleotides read TGTGCCAGCAGTCCAACAGGAAACCTTTACAATGAGCAGTTCTTC.